The rows below give T cell receptor beta chains drawn from one sample of a study of blood T cell repertoires in COVID-19. Produced via immunoSEQ multiplex PCR; TCRdb's table is partial and in-frame only. The sample carries more than 110,000 clones, around 80% recorded once. Material: peripheral blood. The receptors derive from a man in his fifties or sixties with acute or convalescent COVID-19. Both conserved end residues are part of each CDR3. The D gene is left open where the match is weak. The size field is filled for only some rows; it gives once, few, many or a size class.

j_call cdr3_length clone_size v_call d_call cdr3_aa cdr3_nt
TRBJ1-1 14 . TRBV6-5 . CASTLSAVNTEAFF TGTGCCAGCACATTAAGTGCGGTGAACACTGAAGCTTTCTTT
TRBJ2-1 16 . TRBV27 TRBD2 CASSPVKAGGPNEQFF TGTGCCAGCAGTCCAGTCAAAGCGGGAGGGCCCAATGAGCAGTTCTTC
TRBJ1-3 13 . TRBV7-9 TRBD1 CASSLGQANTIYF TGTGCCAGCAGCCTAGGACAGGCAAACACCATATATTTT
TRBJ2-5 14 . TRBV10-3 . CAITDGESQETQYF TGTGCCATCACCGATGGAGAGTCGCAAGAGACCCAGTACTTC
TRBJ1-4 15 . TRBV18 TRBD1 CASSPPTGVKEKLFF TGTGCCAGCTCACCACCGACAGGGGTTAAAGAAAAACTGTTTTTT
TRBJ1-5 13 . TRBV6-6 . CASSPLMSGPQHF TGTGCCAGCAGCCCCCTAATGTCAGGGCCCCAGCATTTT
TRBJ2-1 14 . TRBV6-4 . CASSVAGGRNEQFF TGTGCCAGCAGTGTGGCAGGGGGGAGAAATGAGCAGTTCTTC
TRBJ2-7 15 . TRBV2 TRBD2 CASSGFISGLYEQYF TGTGCCAGCAGTGGGTTTATTAGCGGGCTTTACGAGCAGTACTTC
TRBJ2-5 18 . TRBV25-1 TRBD2 CASSASSGRATYQETQYF TGTGCCAGCAGTGCCTCGAGCGGGAGGGCCACGTACCAAGAGACCCAGTACTTC
TRBJ2-2 14 . TRBV9 TRBD2 CASRTSANTGELFF TGTGCCAGCAGAACTAGCGCGAACACCGGGGAGCTGTTTTTT
TRBJ2-7 12 . TRBV12-3/TRBV12-4 . CASSLSGSEQYF TGTGCCAGCAGTTTAAGCGGCAGCGAGCAGTACTTC
TRBJ1-6 16 few TRBV27 . CASSFLDSLYNSPLHF TGTGCCAGCAGTTTCTTAGACAGCCTCTATAATTCACCCCTCCACTTT
TRBJ1-1 13 . TRBV28 . CASRRTANTEAFF TGTGCCAGCAGACGGACAGCGAACACTGAAGCTTTCTTT
TRBJ1-5 14 . TRBV28 . CASSLTLSNQPQHF TGTGCCAGCAGTTTAACGCTAAGCAATCAGCCCCAGCATTTT
TRBJ2-3 15 once TRBV28 TRBD2 CASSLYGGRGGTQYF TGTGCCAGCAGTTTATACGGGGGGAGAGGAGGGACGCAGTATTTT
TRBJ2-7 16 . TRBV4-1 TRBD2 CASSRAGGTNNYEQYF TGCGCCAGCAGCCGAGCTGGCGGGACTAACAATTACGAGCAGTACTTC
TRBJ1-2 13 . TRBV29-1 TRBD1 CSGTTGGAYGYTF TGCAGCGGCACGACAGGGGGCGCATATGGCTACACCTTC
TRBJ2-5 16 . TRBV19 TRBD2 CASSILTSGNQETQYF TGTGCCAGTAGTATCCTGACTAGCGGGAACCAAGAGACCCAGTACTTC
TRBJ2-5 15 . TRBV25-1 TRBD2 CASSPLTSPQETQYF TGTGCCAGCAGTCCCCTGACTAGCCCCCAAGAGACCCAGTACTTC
TRBJ2-5 12 . TRBV6-2/TRBV6-3 . CASSPQGETQYF TGTGCCAGCAGTCCCCAGGGAGAGACCCAGTACTTC
TRBJ1-1 16 once TRBV27 . CASSFQGRALNTEAFF TGTGCCAGCAGTTTTCAGGGGAGGGCTCTGAACACTGAAGCTTTCTTT
TRBJ1-4 15 . TRBV7-9 . CASSLSRATNEKLFF TGTGCCAGCAGCTTGTCTCGAGCAACTAATGAAAAACTGTTTTTT